This passage covers 8 T cell receptor beta chains from one sample sequenced in a study of T-cell reconstitution after alpha-beta-depleted transplantation in children. Preparation of the TCRbeta library involved a method that used unique molecular identifiers. TCRdb re-called the PCR reads with MiXCR, one entry per CDR3 protein. The sample holds 400,000 to 450,000 distinct CDR3 sequences, approximately 41% seen once. Here the sequenced sample was PBMCs, taken before TCRalphabeta/CD19-depleted stem cell transplant. The source is a girl between 2 and 10 years old with aplastic anemia, due to receive a stem cell transplant.

This clonotype was picked up one time. J is TRBJ2-2 and V is TRBV11-2; D gene unclear. V shed 3 bases and J shed 0 bases, with 11 bases lying between them. Germline V lookup: CDR1 SGHAT, CDR2 FQNNGV. The CDR3 covers 16 residues. This CDR3 is CASSFRLGTNTGELFF. The CDR3 nucleotides read TGTGCCAGCAGCTTTAGACTGGGGACGAACACCGGGGAGCTGTTTTTT. Looking up the rest from reference TRBV11-2 and TRBJ2-2 gives the full variable domain: EAGVAQSPRYKIIEKRQSVAFWCNPISGHATLYWYQQILGQGPKLLIQFQNNGVVDDSQLPKDRFSAERLKGVDSTLKIQPAKLEDSAVYLCASSFRLGTNTGELFFGEGSRLTVL.

This clonotype was observed a handful of times. The junction differs from germline at one of its ends, possibly a read error. The V and J genes are TRBV7-8 and TRBJ2-1; 9 nucleotides match TRBD2. From germline, CDR1 is SGHVS and CDR2 FQNEAQ. The length of the CDR3 is 13 residues. This CDR3 is CASSVFSGSKGPF. The CDR3 DNA sequence: TGTGCCAGCAGCGTGTTTAGCGGGAGTAAAGGGCCCTTC.

In its sample, this clonotype was seen many times. The chain recombines TRBV20-1 with TRBJ1-1; maybe TRBD1 (5 bases). CDR3 length: 15 residues. The V and J ends lost 0 bases and 0 bases respectively, with 11 bases between them. The germline CDR1 and CDR2 sequences are DFQATT and SNEGSKA (reference sequence). The CDR3 DNA sequence: TGCAGTGCTAGAGATGGGGGTGGTTTGAACACTGAAGCTTTCTTT. Translation: CSARDGGGLNTEAFF.

This clonotype has more than one count but fewer than ten. V gene TRBV20-1 combines with J gene TRBJ2-3, with D hard to call. From germline, CDR1 is DFQATT and CDR2 SNEGSKA (reference sequence). The CDR3 loop spans 15 amino acids. Trimming pared 1 base from V and 2 bases from J, leaving 13 bases between. CDR3 protein: CSARGGSSPTDTQYF. The CDR3 DNA reads TGCAGTGCTAGAGGTGGTTCCTCCCCCACAGATACGCAGTATTTT.

This clonotype was observed a handful of times. The rearrangement uses TRBV6-2 or TRBV6-3 and TRBJ2-2; TRBD2 might be the D (7 bases). CDR3 length: 17 residues. CDR1 and CDR2 (germline): MNHEY, SVGEGT. The V gene lost 2 bases and the J gene lost 4 bases, with 17 bases spanning the gap. The chain's CDR3 is CASSYPRGARRTGELFF. The DNA of the CDR3 is TGTGCCAGCAGTTACCCTCGGGGGGCGCGGCGCACCGGGGAGCTGTTTTTT.

J is TRBJ1-2 and V is TRBV29-1; TRBD1 aligns across 9 bases. Germline CDR1 reads SQVTM; CDR2 reads ANQGSEA. The CDR3 has 14 amino acids. The trim removed 6 bases at V and 4 bases at J, leaving 9 bases unmatched. The CDR3 spells CSVDRDREAYGYTF. CDR3 sequence (DNA): TGCAGCGTCGACCGGGACAGGGAAGCCTATGGCTACACCTTC.

The sample holds many counts of this clonotype. The chain recombines TRBV29-1 with TRBJ2-4; weak D call: TRBD1 (6 bases). Trimming removed 8 bases at V and 1 base at J, with 27 bases between. This CDR3 comprises 18 residues. Germline CDR1 reads SQVTM; CDR2 reads ANQGSEA. The CDR3 sequence: CSLHRVGSRLVAKNIQYF. DNA of the CDR3: TGCAGCCTTCACAGGGTAGGGTCGAGGCTTGTCGCCAAAAACATTCAGTACTTC.

This clonotype appeared many times. The chain is built from TRBV5-1 and TRBJ2-7; TRBD2 matches at 12 bases. Germline V CDR1 and CDR2: SGHRS, YFSETQ. The CDR3 totals 15 residues. J was trimmed by 0 bases and V by 4 bases; bases with no gene match: 2. CDR3: CASSPGLAGSYEQYF. The CDR3 DNA reads as TGCGCCAGCAGCCCGGGACTAGCGGGCTCCTACGAGCAGTACTTC.